This TCR beta chain was captured in a study of cytomegalovirus exposure and HLA in healthy donors (dated by TCRdb to about 2017). Context from the whole study: An earlier analysis of several hundred of the donors reported over 250 Gb of sequence data and roughly 120 million unique TCR beta sequences obtained from about 200 million T cells. Around 300 gigabases of sequencing data and approximately 84 million unique TCR sequences were included in an early release covering several hundred HLA-typed donors. Of the approximately 400 genotyped donors, over 65% fell in the genetic ancestry cluster associated with self-reported Caucasian donors. The study was designed to test whether signatures of past pathogen exposure could be identified by cataloging public T cell receptors. The study profiled the T cell repertoires of hundreds of subjects by immunosequencing and related them to cytomegalovirus serostatus. A separate validation cohort of roughly 120 different subjects was used in addition to the roughly 670-subject first cohort. The study combined high-throughput TCR immunosequencing, statistical association of individual TCRs with disease status, and machine learning to predict cytomegalovirus infection status. A later analysis re-analyzed previously published TCR beta repertoires from 500 to 700 donors and added high-resolution HLA genotyping to study TCR occurrence patterns. The later analysis used no new phenotypic data to find candidate immune exposures, relying instead on TCR beta sequences and their occurrence across donors. In an earlier analysis of roughly 600 of the donors, high-throughput TCR beta sequencing was used to judge whether each TCR beta V gene segment behaved as functional or pseudogenic. Donor age, sex, ethnicity and CMV serostatus were compiled together with the repertoire data. A later genetic analysis used genome-wide SNP genotypes for about three fifths of the roughly 700 donors, treating that subset as a discovery cohort. Every discovery cohort repertoire had been produced on one sequencing platform. Both class I and class II loci were covered by HLA typing, at four-digit resolution. The number of donors typed differed by locus, with about 629-630 for A, B, C, DRB1 and DQB1, over 500 for DQA1, 600 to 610 for DPA1, and some 440 for DPB1. Because of strong linkage in the cohort, roughly five DR-DQ haplotypes were treated as single units for association and clustering. On average, over 200,000 unique TCR beta nucleotide sequences were sequenced per donor among some 420 genotyped donors of the cohort, with roughly 18% of those sequences being non-productive.

The cohort was made up of approximately 700 healthy bone marrow donors. At the time of sampling, all cohort members were nominally healthy, though unrecorded immune exposures were likely present. The donor tested CMV seronegative and was one of the 352 seronegative cohort members. Every donor gave a peripheral blood sample, and the peripheral blood mononuclear cells from that sample were used for TCR beta sequencing. The Qiagen DNeasy Blood Extraction Kit was used to extract genomic DNA from the blood cell samples. The germline V gene sets CDR1 to MGHRA and CDR2 to YSYEKL. V ends up 4 bases short and J 1 base short, with an unmatched junction base count of 9. Spanning cysteine to phenylalanine, the CDR3 consists of 16 amino acids. Only the CDR3 portion is preserved as DNA: 48 bases, with reading frame beginning at the first base. On the study overall, not on this receptor specifically: In a later genetic analysis, fewer N-insertions in productive TCRs were reported among donors in an Asian-associated ancestry cluster than the approximately 710-donor mean. When HLA alleles, especially DR and DQ, strongly co-occurred, attributing TCR associations to individual alleles was difficult. The study listed 170 or so TCR beta chains as associated with cytomegalovirus. In a later analysis, most CMV-associated TCR beta chains were found to appear HLA-restricted, with HLA associations seemingly driven largely by CMV exposure. The classifier was reported to diagnose cytomegalovirus status with high specificity and sensitivity in both the original and validation cohorts. In a later analysis, HLA-associated TCR beta chains were found to be more clonally expanded and to have lower generation probabilities than equally common non-associated chains. The 87-base-pair reads could not distinguish some IMGT-functional V segments, including TRBV6-2 and TRBV6-3, so those segments were excluded. An earlier analysis of some 560 of the donors showed that most TCR beta V segments appeared in productive rearrangements either about 87% or about 30% of the time, which broadly matched IMGT annotations. The earlier analysis of 587 of the donors excluded seventeen rarely observed V segments, including chromosome 9 orphons, because counts were too low. V-gene and J-gene trimming of TCR beta chains was associated with a missense DCLRE1C variant in a later genetic analysis, and the association was replicated in an independent cohort. Most TCR sequences were seen in very few donors, while some public TCRs were found in many individuals. CMV serostatus was the only immune exposure information available for the cohort. In this cohort, only TCR beta chains were sequenced, and detectable features were limited by the absence of alpha or paired-chain data. The authors suggested that the approach could potentially be generalized to other disease states and immunological phenotypes. In a later analysis, around 17,000 TCR beta sequences were associated with specific HLA alleles at a false discovery rate of 0.05. A group of highly shared sequence variants was considered likely to be a technical artifact of the sequencing pipeline. Correlated functional status among segregating V segments might reflect linkage disequilibrium, but an unknown experimental factor could not be ruled out. A later analysis reported that several top co-occurrence clusters appeared linked to parvovirus B19, influenza, CMV and Epstein-Barr virus. Because some donors lacked HLA typing at each locus, the association tests relied only on the typed subset. A further reported finding was that TCR beta sequences accurately predicted the HLA-A and HLA-B alleles for most subjects in the first cohort. Roughly uniform sequencing depth across donors was assumed in presence/absence analyses, although this assumption may not hold. In a later analysis, TCR association rates were found to vary across HLA loci, with the most associated TCRs seen for DRB1 alleles and the fewest for HLA-C alleles. In vitro tests confirmed that three of the cytomegalovirus-associated TCR beta chains recognize cytomegalovirus antigens.

The method was the immunoSEQ multiplex PCR assay. For the multiplex PCR, a mixture combining 60 forward primers for TCR Vbeta segments and 13 reverse primers for TCR Jbeta segments was used. The CDR3 region of rearranged TCR beta genes was amplified from genomic DNA by a multiplex PCR assay. Amplified TCR beta libraries were sequenced as 87-base-pair reads on the Illumina HiSeq System. The source study handled its data this way. A later analysis tallied around 87 million unique TCR beta chains across the 640 or so repertoires, and roughly 11 million of those chains were shared by two or more donors. Raw reads were error-corrected and collapsed into unique sequences by a nearest-neighbor algorithm in which closely related sequences were merged to remove PCR and sequencing errors. V, D and J gene segments were assigned by aligning CDR3 sequences to IMGT reference sequences. Each retained sequence needed at least a six-nucleotide match to both a V gene segment and a J gene segment. Rearrangements were classified as productive when the CDR3 lacked stop codons and remained in frame with V and J, and all other rearrangements were classified as non-productive. Following IMGT convention, CDR3 was defined as the stretch from the second conserved V-encoded cysteine up to the conserved J-encoded phenylalanine. In an earlier analysis of some 550 of the donors, sequences lacking an unambiguous match to a single V gene segment were excluded. An earlier analysis of 587 of the donors called V segments functional above 56.7% productive rearrangements and segregating when the between-donor standard deviation exceeded 5%. A statistical classification framework was built to diagnose cytomegalovirus status from the catalog of TCR beta chain sequences. In a later analysis, V and J genes were assigned by comparing TCR nucleotide sequences against IMGT/GENE-DB human TR gene sequences. In a later analysis, CDR3 sequences and most-parsimonious VDJ recombination scenarios were assigned using the TCRdist pipeline. In a later analysis, each TCR beta chain was defined by its CDR3 amino acid sequence together with its V-gene family, and reads lacking a unique V-gene family were excluded. As a way to deal with suspected cross-contamination and a sequencing artifact, a later analysis dropped 450 to 600 nucleotide sequences that were highly shared and had low generation probability. In a later analysis, a clonal expansion index for each public chain was calculated from normalized within-repertoire ranks of inferred template counts. Generation probabilities in a later analysis came from a VDJ recombination model fitted to out-of-frame rearrangements, and those results were checked against IGoR. In a later analysis, TCR-TCR, TCR-HLA and TCR-CMV co-occurrence was scored with hypergeometric tests, and a repertoire-size bias correction was applied to TCR pairs. To estimate false discovery rates, a later analysis permuted the HLA or CMV assignments 20 times. In a later analysis, co-occurring TCRs were grouped using DBSCAN, with TCRdist sequence similarity added in when clustering inside HLA-allele-positive subsets. Repertoires with fewer than 30,000 or more than 120,000 public chains were left out of co-occurrence clustering, as were five repertoires with anomalous nucleotide sharing. TCRdb's version of the immuneACCESS table is confined to in-frame rearrangements and falls short of the full clone set. An unresolved V gene accounts for under half of the shortfall where checked; the remainder is of unknown origin. V, J and clone size derive from that table, while D and trimming were established from the DNA sequence. The sample table shows around 200,000 clones, and around three quarters are seen once. The biggest ten clones account for under 0.85% of the sample.

In regard to this clone: Its specific antigen is unknown. No base quality information exists; no much larger clone differs at one position.

This TCR came from a boy aged 5-17 years in good health and CMV-seronegative. The specimen sequenced was PBMCs. Rearrangement joined TRBV4-1 to TRBJ1-1; 7 bases in between match TRBD1. The CDR3: CASSLKGTGENTEAFF. The DNA sequence is as follows: TGCGCCAGCAGCCTAAAAGGAACAGGGGAGAACACTGAAGCTTTCTTT.